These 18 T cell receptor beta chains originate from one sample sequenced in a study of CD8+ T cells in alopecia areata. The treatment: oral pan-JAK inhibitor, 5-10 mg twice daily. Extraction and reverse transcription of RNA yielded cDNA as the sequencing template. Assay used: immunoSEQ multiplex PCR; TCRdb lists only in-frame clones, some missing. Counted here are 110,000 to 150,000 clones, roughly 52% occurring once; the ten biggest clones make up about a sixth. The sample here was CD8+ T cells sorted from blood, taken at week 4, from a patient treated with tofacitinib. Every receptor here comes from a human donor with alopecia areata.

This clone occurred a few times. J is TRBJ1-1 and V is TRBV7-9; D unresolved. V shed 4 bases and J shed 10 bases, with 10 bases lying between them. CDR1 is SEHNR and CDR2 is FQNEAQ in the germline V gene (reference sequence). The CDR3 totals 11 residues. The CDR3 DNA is TGTGCCAGCAGCTCAGGCCTGGGAGCTTTCTTT. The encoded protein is CASSSGLGAFF.

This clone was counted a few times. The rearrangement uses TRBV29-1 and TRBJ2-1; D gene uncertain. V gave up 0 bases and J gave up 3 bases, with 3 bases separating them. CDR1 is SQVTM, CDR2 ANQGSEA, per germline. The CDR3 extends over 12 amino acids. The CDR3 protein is CSVEDNYNEQFF. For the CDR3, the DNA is TGCAGCGTTGAAGATAACTACAATGAGCAGTTCTTC.

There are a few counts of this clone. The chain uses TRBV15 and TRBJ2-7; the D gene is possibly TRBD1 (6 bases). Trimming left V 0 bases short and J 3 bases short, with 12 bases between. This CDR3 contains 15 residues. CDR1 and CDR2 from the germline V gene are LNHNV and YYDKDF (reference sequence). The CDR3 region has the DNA TGTGCCACCAGCAGAGAATCAACAGGGAGCTACGAGCAGTACTTC. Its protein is CATSRESTGSYEQYF.

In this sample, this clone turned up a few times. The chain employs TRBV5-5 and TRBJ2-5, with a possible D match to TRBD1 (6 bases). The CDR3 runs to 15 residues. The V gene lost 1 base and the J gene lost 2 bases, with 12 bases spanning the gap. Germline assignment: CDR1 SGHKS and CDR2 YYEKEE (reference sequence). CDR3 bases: TGTGCCAGCAGCTTGCTCCAGGGGATACAAGAGACCCAGTACTTC. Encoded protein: CASSLLQGIQETQYF.

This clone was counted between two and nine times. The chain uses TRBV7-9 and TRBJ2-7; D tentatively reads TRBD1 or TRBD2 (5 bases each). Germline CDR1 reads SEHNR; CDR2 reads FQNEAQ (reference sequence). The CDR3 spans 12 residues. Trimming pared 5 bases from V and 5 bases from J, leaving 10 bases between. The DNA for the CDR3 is TGTGCCAGCAGCCCGTGGGACCACGAGCAGTACTTC. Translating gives CASSPWDHEQYF. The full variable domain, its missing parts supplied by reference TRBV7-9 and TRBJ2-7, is DTGVSQNPRHKITKRGQNVTFRCDPISEHNRLYWYRQTLGQGPEFLTYFQNEAQLEKSRLLSDRFSAERPKGSFSTLEIQRTEQGDSAMYLCASSPWDHEQYFGPGTRLTVT.

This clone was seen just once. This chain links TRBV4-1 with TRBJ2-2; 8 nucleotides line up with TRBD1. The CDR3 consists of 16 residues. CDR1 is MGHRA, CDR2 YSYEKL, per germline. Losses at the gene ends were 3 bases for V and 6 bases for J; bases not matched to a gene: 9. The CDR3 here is CASSHKQGEEAGELFF. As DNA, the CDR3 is TGCGCCAGCAGCCATAAACAGGGGGAAGAAGCCGGGGAGCTGTTTTTT.

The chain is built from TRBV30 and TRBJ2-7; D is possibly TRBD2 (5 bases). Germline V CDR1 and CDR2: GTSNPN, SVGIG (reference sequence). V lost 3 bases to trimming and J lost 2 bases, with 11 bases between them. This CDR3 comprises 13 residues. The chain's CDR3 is CAWRDGVTYEQYF. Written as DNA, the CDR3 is TGTGCCTGGAGGGACGGGGTTACCTACGAGCAGTACTTC.

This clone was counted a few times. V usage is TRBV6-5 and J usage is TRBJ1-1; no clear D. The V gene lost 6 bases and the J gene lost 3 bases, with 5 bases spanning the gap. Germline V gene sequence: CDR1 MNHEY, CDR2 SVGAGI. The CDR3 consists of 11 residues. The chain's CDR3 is CASRKDTEAFF. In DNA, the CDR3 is TGTGCCAGCAGGAAGGACACTGAAGCTTTCTTT.

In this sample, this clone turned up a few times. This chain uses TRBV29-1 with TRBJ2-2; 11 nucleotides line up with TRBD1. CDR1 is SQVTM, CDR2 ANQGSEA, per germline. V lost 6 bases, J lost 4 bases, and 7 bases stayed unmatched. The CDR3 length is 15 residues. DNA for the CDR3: TGCAGCGTGATGGGACAGGGGGATCGCACCGGGGAGCTGTTTTTT. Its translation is CSVMGQGDRTGELFF.

The CDR3 DNA reads TGTGCCAGTGCAGGGTACACTGAAGCTTTCTTT. It codes for CASAGYTEAFF. V is TRBV19 and J is TRBJ1-1; possibly TRBD1 for D (5 bases). The CDR3 extends over 11 amino acids. Germline CDR1 reads LNHDA; CDR2 reads SQIVND (reference sequence). V gave up 8 bases and J gave up 3 bases, with 7 bases separating them.

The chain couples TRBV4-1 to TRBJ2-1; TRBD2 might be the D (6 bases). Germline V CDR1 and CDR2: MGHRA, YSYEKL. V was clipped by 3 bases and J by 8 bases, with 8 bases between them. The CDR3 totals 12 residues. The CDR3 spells CASSHRRDEQFF. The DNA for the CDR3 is TGCGCCAGCAGCCACAGGAGGGATGAGCAGTTCTTC.

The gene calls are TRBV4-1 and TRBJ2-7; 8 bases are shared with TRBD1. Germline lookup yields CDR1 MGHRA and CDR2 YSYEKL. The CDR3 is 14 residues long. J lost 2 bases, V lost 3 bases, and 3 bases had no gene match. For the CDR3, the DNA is TGCGCCAGCAGCCACCGACAGGGGACCTACGAGCAGTACTTC. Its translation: CASSHRQGTYEQYF.

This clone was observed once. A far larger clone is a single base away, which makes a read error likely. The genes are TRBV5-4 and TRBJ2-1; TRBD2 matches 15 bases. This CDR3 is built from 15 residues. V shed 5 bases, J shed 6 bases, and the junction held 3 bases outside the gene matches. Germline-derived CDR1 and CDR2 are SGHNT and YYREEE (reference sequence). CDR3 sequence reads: CASSRTSGGANEQFF. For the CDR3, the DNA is TGTGCCAGCAGTCGGACTAGCGGGGGGGCCAATGAGCAGTTCTTC.

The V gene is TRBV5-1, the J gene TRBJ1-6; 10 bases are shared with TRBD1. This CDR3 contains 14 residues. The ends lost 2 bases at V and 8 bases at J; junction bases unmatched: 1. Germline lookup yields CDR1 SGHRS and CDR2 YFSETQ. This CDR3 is CASSFGTGDSPLHF. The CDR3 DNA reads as TGCGCCAGCAGCTTCGGGACAGGGGATTCACCCCTCCACTTT.

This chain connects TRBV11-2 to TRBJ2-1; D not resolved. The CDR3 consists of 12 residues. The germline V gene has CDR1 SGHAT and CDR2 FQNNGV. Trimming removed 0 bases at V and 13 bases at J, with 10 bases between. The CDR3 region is CASSLDLRAQFF. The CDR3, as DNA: TGTGCCAGCAGCTTAGATCTCCGTGCACAGTTCTTC.

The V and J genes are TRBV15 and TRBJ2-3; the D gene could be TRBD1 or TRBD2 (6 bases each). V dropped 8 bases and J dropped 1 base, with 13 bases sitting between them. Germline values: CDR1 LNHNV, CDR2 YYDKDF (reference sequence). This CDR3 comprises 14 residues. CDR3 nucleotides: TGTGCCACCGCCCGGGGGCTTGGCACAGATACGCAGTATTTT. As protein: CATARGLGTDTQYF.

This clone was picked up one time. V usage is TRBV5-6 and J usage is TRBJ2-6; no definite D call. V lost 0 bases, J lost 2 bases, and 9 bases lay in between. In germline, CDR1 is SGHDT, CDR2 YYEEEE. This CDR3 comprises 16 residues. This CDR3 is CASSLEGLAGANVLTF. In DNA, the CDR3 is TGTGCCAGCAGCTTGGAAGGATTAGCTGGGGCCAACGTCCTGACTTTC. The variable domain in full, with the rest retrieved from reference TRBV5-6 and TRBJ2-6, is DAGVTQSPTHLIKTRGQQVTLRCSPKSGHDTVSWYQQALGQGPQFIFQYYEEEERQRGNFPDRFSGHQFPNYSSELNVNALLLGDSALYLCASSLEGLAGANVLTFGAGSRLTVL.

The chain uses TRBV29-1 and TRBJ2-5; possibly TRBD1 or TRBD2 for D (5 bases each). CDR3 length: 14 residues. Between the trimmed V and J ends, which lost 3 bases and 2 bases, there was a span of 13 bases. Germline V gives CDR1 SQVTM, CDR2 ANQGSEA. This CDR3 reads CSVDLGTAQETQYF. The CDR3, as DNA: TGCAGCGTTGACTTGGGGACGGCACAAGAGACCCAGTACTTC.